The sequence of this T cell receptor beta chain was determined in a study of blood T cell repertoires in COVID-19. On the study more broadly: COVID-19 samples from acute and convalescent phases originated in the United States, Italy and Spain. The analysed material was cDNA or gDNA that came from T cells, B-cell-depleted T cells, or PBMCs.

The CDR3 runs 12 residues. Trimming pared 2 bases from V and 7 bases from J, leaving 7 bases between. Looked up from germline, CDR1 is SGHRS and CDR2 is YFSETQ. Comments on this clone: Other DNA sequences within the sample encode an identical CDR3.

Original analysis: Amplifying reference gene primers gave estimates of nucleated cell counts. The repertoire was sequenced with immunoSEQ multiplex PCR; TCRdb's copy has only in-frame clones and lacks some. D and trimming come from the DNA, and the V and J calls and clone size come from that table. This table holds about 500,000 clones, roughly 89% found once. The clonotype comes from a man between 18 and 29 years old with COVID-19, enrolled during active disease. The sequenced sample consisted of peripheral blood. V usage is TRBV5-1 and J usage is TRBJ2-1, with D perhaps matching TRBD1 (6 bases). The DNA of the CDR3 is TGCGCCAGCAGCTTACAGGGAAATGAGCAGTTCTTC. Translating it yields CASSLQGNEQFF.